The clone carrying this T cell receptor beta chain has a handful of counts. What it recognizes is unknown. This sample is part of a study of T-cell reconstitution after alpha-beta-depleted transplantation in children. Notes on the study in general: Surviving recipient T cells and thymic progenitors underlay high day-60 TCRbeta diversity in some patients.

The CDR3 loop spans 13 amino acids. V dropped 6 bases and J dropped 7 bases, with 19 bases sitting between them. CDR1 and CDR2 from the germline V gene are DFQATT and SNEGSKA (reference sequence). Unique molecular identifiers featured in how the TCRbeta library was prepared. Each CDR3 protein is one row after TCRdb ran MiXCR on the PCR reads. This table holds some 830,000 distinct CDR3 sequences, about 15% found once. This TCR derives from a male patient younger than 18 who had a stem cell transplant for acute lymphoblastic leukemia, so the T cells may come from the graft donor. The chain has TRBV20-1 and TRBJ2-7; unclear D gene. The starting material was PBMCs, mostly from graft donor cells, obtained 360 days after TCRalphabeta/CD19-depleted stem cell transplant. Written as DNA, the CDR3 is TGCAGTGCACATCTTCTACTGGCTAGGGAGCAGTACTTC. This translates into CSAHLLLAREQYF.